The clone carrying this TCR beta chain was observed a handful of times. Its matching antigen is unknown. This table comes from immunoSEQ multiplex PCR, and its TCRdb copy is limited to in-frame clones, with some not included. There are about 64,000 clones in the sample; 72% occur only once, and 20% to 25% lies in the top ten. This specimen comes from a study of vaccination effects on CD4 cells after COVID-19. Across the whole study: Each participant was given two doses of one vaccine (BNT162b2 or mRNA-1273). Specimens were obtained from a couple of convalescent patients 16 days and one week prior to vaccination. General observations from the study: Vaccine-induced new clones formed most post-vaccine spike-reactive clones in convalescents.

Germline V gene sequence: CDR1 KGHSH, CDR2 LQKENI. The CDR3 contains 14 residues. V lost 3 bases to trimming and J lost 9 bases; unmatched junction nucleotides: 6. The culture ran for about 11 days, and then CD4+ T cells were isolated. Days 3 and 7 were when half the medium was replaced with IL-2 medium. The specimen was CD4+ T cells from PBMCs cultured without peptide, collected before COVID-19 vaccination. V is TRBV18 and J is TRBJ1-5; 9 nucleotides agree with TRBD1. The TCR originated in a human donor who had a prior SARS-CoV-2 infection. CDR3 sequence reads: CASSPGTGRPPQHF. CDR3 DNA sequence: TGTGCCAGCTCACCCGGGACAGGGAGACCGCCCCAGCATTTT.